These T cell receptor beta chains were read from a single sample in a study of radiotherapy plus CTLA-4 blockade in lung cancer. Sequenced by immunoSEQ multiplex PCR; TCRdb stores in-frame clones only, minus some. Here the sample spans fewer than 85,000 clones, around nine tenths being singletons. Here the sequenced sample was peripheral blood, taken from a patient treated with radiotherapy plus ipilimumab. All receptors come from a human donor with non-small cell lung cancer who had stable disease on radiotherapy plus ipilimumab. The conserved cysteine and the conserved F or W are not part of the CDR3 here. The order of the fields is V gene, J gene, CDR3 protein.

>TRBV29-1|TRBJ2-1
SVERRDPSSYNEQF
>TRBV20-1|TRBJ2-1
SAFMGEQF
>TRBV6-4|TRBJ2-2
ASSPTSGANTGELF
>TRBV29-1|TRBJ2-7
SARDSPYEQY
>TRBV30|TRBJ2-7
AWSVLGNEQY
>TRBV7-9|TRBJ2-7
ASSPRQGATYEQY
>TRBV11-2|TRBJ2-6
ASSLSGGRVSGANVLT
>TRBV27|TRBJ2-1
ASSWGLAVSYNEQF
>TRBV18|TRBJ2-7
ASSPGTGSYEQY
>TRBV28|TRBJ2-1
ASSGYRDSSYNEQF
>TRBV28|TRBJ1-4
ASSTTGKREKLF
>TRBV9|TRBJ2-5
ASSLGRGRQETQY
>TRBV19|TRBJ1-2
ASSTTVYGYT
>TRBV6-5|TRBJ1-4
ASSPLTGLNEKLF
>TRBV6-5|TRBJ2-2
ASSYWGQNTGELF
>TRBV27|TRBJ2-2
ASSSTYTGELF
>TRBV6-6|TRBJ1-5
ASSYRPVLSNQPQH
>TRBV11-2|TRBJ2-2
ASSLVRGITGELF
>TRBV29-1|TRBJ1-4
SVNSTAVSGEKLF
>TRBV5-4|TRBJ1-1
ASSYGRGSEAF
>TRBV30|TRBJ2-7
AWSTGTYEQY
>TRBV7-2|TRBJ1-1
ASSLVVQNTEAF
>TRBV6-5|TRBJ2-3
ASSTLGTDTQY
>TRBV16|TRBJ1-4
ASSLQVATNEKLF